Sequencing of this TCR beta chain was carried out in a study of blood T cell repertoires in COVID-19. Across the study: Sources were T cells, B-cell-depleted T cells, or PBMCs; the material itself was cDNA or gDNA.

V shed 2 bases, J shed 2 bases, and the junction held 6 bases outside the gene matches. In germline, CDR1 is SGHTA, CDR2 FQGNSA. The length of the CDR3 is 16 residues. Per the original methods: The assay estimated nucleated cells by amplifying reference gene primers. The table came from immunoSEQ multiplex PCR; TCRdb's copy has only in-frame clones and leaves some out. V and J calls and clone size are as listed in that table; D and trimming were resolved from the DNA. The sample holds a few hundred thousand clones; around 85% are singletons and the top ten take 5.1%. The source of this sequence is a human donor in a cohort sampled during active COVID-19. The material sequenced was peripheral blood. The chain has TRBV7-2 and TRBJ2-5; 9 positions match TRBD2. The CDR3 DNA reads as TGTGCCAGCAGCTTATCCGGACTAGCGTCTCAAGAGACCCAGTACTTC. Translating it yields CASSLSGLASQETQYF.